These 10 T cell receptor beta chains were sequenced from one sample in a study of shared T cell receptors in the human thymus. The table came from immunoSEQ multiplex PCR; TCRdb's copy has only in-frame clones and leaves some out. The sample lists roughly 700,000 clones; approximately 88% were seen once. This same sample was also taken into another study, of human thymus T cells.

The sequencing input was thymocytes. These receptors originate from a boy under two years old with a congenital heart defect.

The chain has TRBV9 and TRBJ2-1; 9 nucleotides line up with TRBD2. V trimming: 6 bases; J trimming: 2 bases; junction bases outside the gene matches: 15. The CDR3 totals 18 residues. CDR1 and CDR2 from the germline V gene are SGDLS and YYNGEE. The CDR3: CASIPGGSGRSTYNEQFF. In nucleotides, the CDR3 is TGTGCCAGCATCCCGGGAGGAAGCGGGAGGTCGACCTACAATGAGCAGTTCTTC.

V is TRBV11-2 and J is TRBJ1-3, with 8 bases lining up with TRBD1. CDR1 is SGHAT, CDR2 FQNNGV, per germline. This CDR3 region has 15 residues. The trim removed 5 bases at V and 2 bases at J, leaving 5 bases unmatched. The CDR3 here is CASSRSTGAGNTIYF. The DNA of the CDR3 is TGTGCCAGCAGCCGGTCGACAGGGGCTGGAAACACCATATATTTT.

CDR3 in DNA: TGTGCCTGGAGGCTAGAGGTGGGTTATACGCAGTATTTT. This codes for CAWRLEVGYTQYF. The chain combines TRBV30 with TRBJ2-3, with no clear D. The V end lost 3 bases, the J end lost 7 bases, and 14 bases lay between the germline ends. The length of the CDR3 is 13 residues. Germline CDR1 and CDR2: GTSNPN and SVGIG (reference sequence).

J is TRBJ2-7 and V is TRBV5-6; 11 bases fit TRBD1. There are 16 residues in the CDR3. Germline V lookup: CDR1 SGHDT, CDR2 YYEEEE. Trimming cost V 1 base and J 3 bases; bases outside gene matches: 6. DNA of the CDR3: TGTGCCAGCAGCTTGTCCGGGACAGGGGGGTACTACGAGCAGTACTTC. Protein: CASSLSGTGGYYEQYF.

This rearrangement joins TRBV14 to TRBJ2-1, with TRBD2 matching over 10 bases. The CDR3 contains 17 residues. The V and J ends lost 0 bases and 3 bases, in that order; junction bases with no gene match: 5. From germline, CDR1 is SGHDN and CDR2 FVKESK. CDR3 loop: CASSQDRPSGSYNEQFF. CDR3 coding DNA: TGTGCCAGCAGCCAAGATAGGCCTAGCGGGAGCTACAATGAGCAGTTCTTC.

The rearrangement joins TRBV28 to TRBJ2-1; no reliable D call. CDR1 MDHEN and CDR2 SYDVKM come from the germline V gene. This CDR3 is built from 10 residues. Trimming pared 8 bases from V and 5 bases from J, leaving 4 bases between. The CDR3 coding sequence is TGTGCCAGCTCGGACAATGAGCAGTTCTTC. This translates into CASSDNEQFF.

This rearrangement joins TRBV5-4 to TRBJ2-7; D unresolved. CDR1 is SGHNT and CDR2 is YYREEE in the germline V gene (reference sequence). The CDR3 has 12 residues. V shed 6 bases and J shed 4 bases, with 11 bases lying between them. The CDR3 loop reads CASIQCQYEQYF. The CDR3 DNA is TGTGCCAGCATTCAGTGTCAATACGAGCAGTACTTC.

The rearrangement joins TRBV4-2 to TRBJ1-2, with 7 bases that match TRBD1. This CDR3 spans 16 amino acids. The V segment lost 0 bases and the J segment 8 bases; nucleotides outside the gene matches: 12. CDR1 is LGHNA, CDR2 YNFKEQ, per germline. The CDR3 sequence: CASSQDPTGALVGYTF. CDR3 DNA: TGTGCCAGCAGCCAAGATCCTACAGGGGCCCTAGTAGGCTACACCTTC.

V and J are TRBV9 and TRBJ2-7, with a possible D match to TRBD1 (5 bases). The V end lost 1 base, the J end lost 2 bases, and 13 bases lay between the germline ends. Germline V gene data show CDR1 as SGDLS and CDR2 as YYNGEE. The CDR3 is 15 amino acids. The CDR3 bases are TGTGCCAGCAGCGTATTTCCAGGGCAGGCCTACGAGCAGTACTTC. Its protein product is CASSVFPGQAYEQYF.

This chain links TRBV6-1 with TRBJ2-7, with 8 bases identical to TRBD1. This CDR3 has 17 residues. CDR1 and CDR2 (germline): MNHNS, SASEGT. The trim removed 4 bases at V and 4 bases at J, leaving 15 bases unmatched. Written as DNA, the CDR3 is TGTGCCAGCAGTGCCGCCTTCTGGCAGGGGGCCGAGTACGAGCAGTACTTC. It translates to CASSAAFWQGAEYEQYF.